Below, 8 T cell receptor beta chains from the same sample are listed, as sequenced in a study of control samples from healthy donors and cancer patients. Measured with immunoSEQ multiplex PCR; TCRdb has only the in-frame clones, and not every one. This sample carries tens of thousands of clones, approximately 86% of them seen once, and the ten largest clones take roughly 18%. The sequenced material came from blood. The receptors here all came from a man aged 25-40 years in good health.

The chain is built from TRBV11-1 and TRBJ1-2; no clear D gene. The CDR3 is 12 residues long. Trimming took 5 bases from V and 8 from J, leaving 12 bases between them. Germline CDR1 and CDR2: SGHAT and FQDESV (reference sequence). CDR3 residues: CASSLFGRGYTF. The CDR3 DNA is TGTGCCAGCAGCCTGTTCGGGAGAGGCTACACCTTC.

The V call is TRBV7-2, the J call TRBJ1-3, with D perhaps matching TRBD1 (5 bases). V was cut by 3 bases and J by 1 base, with 7 bases left in between. This CDR3 is 14 amino acids long. Germline V gene data show CDR1 as SGHTA and CDR2 as FQGNSA. The CDR3 sequence is CASSLGGSGNTIYF. In DNA form, the CDR3 reads TGTGCCAGCAGCTTGGGGGGGTCTGGAAACACCATATATTTT.

V usage is TRBV5-1 and J usage is TRBJ1-3; 8 nucleotides agree with TRBD1. This CDR3 spans 16 amino acids. The junction had 4 bases not matched to a gene; V was cut back by 0 bases and J by 2 bases. The germline V gene encodes CDR1 SGHRS and CDR2 YFSETQ. CDR3 region: CASSLAGQGPGNTIYF. The CDR3 DNA sequence: TGCGCCAGCAGCTTGGCAGGACAGGGCCCTGGAAACACCATATATTTT.

The rearrangement links TRBV10-1 to TRBJ2-3, with D maybe TRBD1 (6 bases). This CDR3 contains 16 residues. V lost 0 bases and J 5 bases, leaving 15 bases between the germline ends. CDR1 is WNHNN and CDR2 is SYGVQD in the germline V gene (reference sequence). CDR3 loop: CASSESGWGREDTQYF. CDR3 coding DNA: TGCGCCAGCAGTGAGTCGGGCTGGGGGCGAGAAGATACGCAGTATTTT.

This clone was observed a handful of times. This chain connects TRBV6-5 to TRBJ1-5; D remains unclear. The CDR3 spans 15 residues. V lost 0 bases and J 2 bases, leaving 8 bases between the germline ends. Germline CDR1 reads MNHEY; CDR2 reads SVGAGI. As DNA, the CDR3 is TGTGCCAGCAGTTACTCACGAGTTGGCAATCAGCCCCAGCATTTT. It specifies CASSYSRVGNQPQHF.

This chain joins TRBV19 and TRBJ1-2; 9 bases map to TRBD1. Unmatched junction bases numbered 3, after V lost 6 bases and J lost 4 bases. The CDR3 totals 13 residues. Germline values: CDR1 LNHDA, CDR2 SQIVND (reference sequence). CDR3 loop: CASRQGASYGYTF. DNA of the CDR3: TGTGCCAGTAGACAGGGGGCGAGCTATGGCTACACCTTC.

CDR3 coding DNA: TGTGCCAGCAGCTTAGATTGGGGGGCTATAGGAAATGAGCAGTTCTTC. It is translated as CASSLDWGAIGNEQFF. The chain joins TRBV11-2 to TRBJ2-1; D is perhaps TRBD1 or TRBD2 (6 bases each). This CDR3 contains 16 residues. The germline V gene encodes CDR1 SGHAT and CDR2 FQNNGV. Trimming left V 0 bases short and J 7 bases short, with 16 bases between.

In regard to this clone: The identical CDR3 is also encoded by other nucleotide sequences in the sample. V gene TRBV7-3 combines with J gene TRBJ1-2; the D gene is possibly TRBD1 (5 bases). Germline lookup yields CDR1 SGHTA and CDR2 FQGTGA. The V end was cut by 1 base, the J end by 8 bases, with 14 bases between. The CDR3 covers 14 residues. DNA of the CDR3: TGTGCCAGCAGCTTAAGCGGGGGTCGGGGGGGCTACACCTTC. Residues: CASSLSGGRGGYTF.